This TCR beta chain is drawn from a study of control samples from healthy donors and cancer patients. CDR1 and CDR2 from the germline V gene are LGHDT and YNNKEL (reference sequence). The CDR3 is 14 amino acids. Between the trimmed V and J ends, which lost 4 bases and 6 bases, there was a span of 13 bases. Sequencing was performed with immunoSEQ multiplex PCR; in TCRdb, only in-frame clones are kept and a portion is missing. Among some 99,000 clones listed, 90% were seen once. This TCR came from a human donor in good health. The donor label of this sample is uncertain. This chain links TRBV3-1 (or the pseudogene TRBV3-2) with TRBJ1-5; TRBD1 might be the D (6 bases). Sequencing was performed on blood. This chain's CDR3 is CASSLGGQGQPQHF. The CDR3 bases are TGTGCCAGCAGCCTCGGGGGGCAGGGTCAGCCCCAGCATTTT.